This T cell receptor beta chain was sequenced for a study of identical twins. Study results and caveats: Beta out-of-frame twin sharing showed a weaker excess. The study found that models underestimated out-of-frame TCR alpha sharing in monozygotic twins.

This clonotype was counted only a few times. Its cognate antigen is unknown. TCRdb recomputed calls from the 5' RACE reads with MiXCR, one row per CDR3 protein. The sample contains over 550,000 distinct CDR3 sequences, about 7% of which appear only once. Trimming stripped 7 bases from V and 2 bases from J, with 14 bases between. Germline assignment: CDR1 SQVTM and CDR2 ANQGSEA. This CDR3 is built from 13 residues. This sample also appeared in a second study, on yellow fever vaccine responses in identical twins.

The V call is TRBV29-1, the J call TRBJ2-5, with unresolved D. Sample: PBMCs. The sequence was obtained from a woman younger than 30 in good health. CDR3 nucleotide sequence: TGCAGCGGACGATCAAAAGGACAAGAGACCCAGTACTTC. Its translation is CSGRSKGQETQYF.